This T cell receptor (beta chain) was sequenced for a study of tumor and adjacent non-tumor tissue in lung cancer (dated by TCRdb to about 2018). Concerning the study at large: Patients with adenocarcinoma (about 12), squamous cell carcinoma (2) and small cell lung cancer (1) were included in the cohort. Bulk TCRbeta repertoires were compared between lung tumor tissue and matched distant non-tumor lung tissue obtained from more than twelve lung cancer patients. In total, sequencing yielded over 95 million productive TCRbeta reads, which works out to an average of about 4.2 million reads per sample. The approximately 15 patients were aged about 30 to 80 years, included about ten men and 5 women, and had TNM stage I to III disease. For each patient, one tumor sample and one normal lung sample were taken, giving under 35 paired specimens that underwent TCRbeta CDR3 sequencing. What the research found in general, with its limitations: Younger patients had significantly higher TCR diversity, and higher tumor TCR diversity was associated with shorter overall and disease-free survival. Peripheral blood was not sequenced, so blood TCRbeta repertoires were not examined in the lung cancer patients of the study. Neither the sequencing platform nor unique molecular identifiers are named or mentioned anywhere in the methods. In normal lung, the top 100 clones accounted for a significantly larger cumulative share of the repertoire than in tumor tissue. Tumor tissue showed significantly greater TCR diversity (inverse Simpson) than normal lung tissue (431.37 vs 166.20, P = 0.0075, Mann-Whitney U test). The cohort had only about 16 patients, and the authors noted that larger samples and more detailed clinical data are needed.

CDR1 and CDR2, looked up from the germline V gene, are MNHEY and SVGAGI. CDR3 length: 14 amino acids, cysteine to phenylalanine. This entry keeps only the CDR3 DNA: 42 bases, framed from base 1. V loses 2 bases of germline sequence and J loses 15 bases, and the interval between the two ends is 20 bases. Libraries came from multiplex PCR. Sequenced using an Illumina HiSeq 2500. TCRbeta libraries were built by three rounds of nested PCR using primers (Table S4), following protocols modified from ARM-PCR. PCR products of 200-500 bp were gel-excised and purified with the QIAquick gel extraction kit before sequencing. Concerning the study's data processing: Trimmomatic was used to clean the reads, FLASH was used to merge the reads into complete CDR3 sequences, and MiTCR was used to assign the reads to V(D)J germline segments. Clonal diversity was computed as the inverse Simpson's index with VDJtools. In-frame sequences without a premature stop codon were defined as productive reads. The public sequencing data were trimmed at Q25 with fastp and processed into clonotypes with MiXCR by TCRdb, which kept only in-frame beta chains. Entries are consolidated by CDR3 protein sequence, retaining the most common genes and DNA. The V and J calls, along with clone size, are taken from TCRdb and not from the paper's own processing. The sample contains tens of thousands of distinct CDR3 sequences, about two thirds of them found a single time. The top ten constitute roughly 12% of the sample.

Bulk unsorted tissue served as the source for RNA extraction, and RNA quality was assessed using a NanoDrop ND-1000 and an Agilent 2100. All donors had newly diagnosed lung cancer, had not received prior chemotherapy, and were admitted for thoracic surgery in China between August and November 2014. The study excluded patients who had received radiotherapy or chemotherapy before or who had another cancer at the same time. Surgical tissue pieces of about 1-2.3 cm3 were preserved in RNAlater solution and were kept at -80 degrees C until use. Concerning this clonotype itself: Its antigen is not yet known. Base qualities are not provided; no much larger clone lies one nucleotide away.

The TCR sequence derives from a woman in her 70s with non-small cell lung cancer. The sample was lung tumor tissue. The chain was built from TRBV6-5 and TRBJ1-5; the D gene cannot be resolved reliably. The CDR3 protein sequence reads: CASSYEGPHQSPHF. The nucleotide sequence is TGTGCCAGCAGTTACGAGGGCCCCCACCAGTCCCCGCATTTT.